A single sample gave rise to the 13 T cell receptor beta chains below, sequenced in a study of Graves' ophthalmopathy and Graves' hyperthyroidism. Using RNA transcripts, the TCR beta CDR3 regions were amplified. The workflow started with a first-round RT-PCR run with HTBI primers and then moved on to a second-round multiplex PCR. TCRdb reanalysed the multiplex PCR reads using MiXCR and keeps one entry per CDR3 protein. Here the sample spans more than 1,000,000 distinct CDR3 sequences, 35% to 45% being singletons. Sequences were obtained from peripheral blood or thyroid tissue (not recorded which). These receptors were obtained from an adult man with Graves' hyperthyroidism.

The chain combines TRBV7-9 with TRBJ2-7; TRBD2 aligns across 7 bases. V was pared by 7 bases and J by 3 bases, with 9 bases of the junction left unmatched. Germline-derived CDR1 and CDR2 are SEHNR and FQNEAQ (reference sequence). This CDR3 has 14 residues. CDR3 residues: CASTTREVSYEQYF. In nucleotides, the CDR3 is TGTGCCAGCACCACACGGGAGGTCAGCTACGAGCAGTACTTC.

The chain employs TRBV5-8 and TRBJ2-7; 13 bases match TRBD2. J lost 4 bases, V lost 0 bases, and 10 bases had no gene match. Looked up from germline, CDR1 is SGHTS and CDR2 is YDEGEE. The CDR3 extends over 18 amino acids. The CDR3, as DNA: TGTGCCAGCAGCTTGGAGGGACTAGCGGGACCGCTCGCGTACGAGCAGTACTTC. Its translation is CASSLEGLAGPLAYEQYF.

This clonotype was seen ten or more times. The chain has TRBV7-2 and TRBJ2-5; the match to TRBD2 covers 11 bases. In germline, CDR1 is SGHTA, CDR2 FQGNSA. CDR3 length equals 16 residues. The V segment lost 1 base and the J segment 4 bases; nucleotides outside the gene matches: 5. The CDR3 DNA reads TGTGCCAGCAGCTTAGTAGCGGGAGGGCCCTCAGAGACCCAGTACTTC. Translated: CASSLVAGGPSETQYF.

This clonotype is a singleton in its sample. A read error may be the cause here, since a much bigger clone is one base away. The chain is built from TRBV9 and TRBJ2-6; D uncertain. Germline values: CDR1 SGDLS, CDR2 YYNGEE. V was trimmed by 0 bases and J by 3 bases, leaving 13 bases between them. There are 17 residues in the CDR3. Here the CDR3 reads CASSVGLIARGANVLTF. The CDR3 DNA reads as TGTGCCAGCAGCGTAGGCCTCATCGCGCGTGGGGCCAACGTCCTGACTTTC.

In this sample, this clonotype turned up many times. The chain employs TRBV19 and TRBJ2-7, with 7 positions matching TRBD1. Trimming cost V 5 bases and J 9 bases; bases outside gene matches: 13. Germline V gives CDR1 LNHDA, CDR2 SQIVND (reference sequence). The CDR3 loop spans 14 amino acids. The CDR3 is CASSLGTAADGQYF. CDR3 DNA sequence: TGTGCCAGTAGTCTCGGGACAGCCGCTGACGGGCAGTACTTC.

The rearrangement links TRBV7-4 to TRBJ2-7; D is unresolved. Per germline, CDR1 SGHVT and CDR2 SQSDAQ. This CDR3 contains 15 residues. The ends were cut back, 4 bases at V and 2 bases at J, with 15 bases in the middle. The CDR3 spells CASSSVGGKTYEQYF. CDR3 coding DNA: TGTGCCAGCAGCTCGGTTGGCGGCAAAACCTACGAGCAGTACTTC.

This clonotype was counted many times. The chain carries TRBV20-1 and TRBJ1-5, with unresolved D. Per germline, CDR1 DFQATT and CDR2 SNEGSKA (reference sequence). The CDR3 covers 12 residues. V lost 4 bases to trimming and J lost 2 bases, with 6 bases between them. The CDR3 DNA reads as TGCAGTGCTACAGGAGGCAATCAGCCCCAGCATTTT. Translated: CSATGGNQPQHF.

The table lists this clonotype with a few counts. The chain employs TRBV19 and TRBJ2-7; 7 positions agree with TRBD2. Germline-derived CDR1 and CDR2 are LNHDA and SQIVND (reference sequence). The V segment lost 3 bases and the J segment 6 bases; nucleotides outside the gene matches: 11. This CDR3 has 15 amino acids. The CDR3 here is CASSMSSSGISEQYF. CDR3 coding DNA: TGTGCCAGTAGTATGTCGTCCAGCGGGATCTCCGAGCAGTACTTC.

For this clonotype: The limits of the CDR3 on the DNA are not certain, so only TCRdb's listed CDR3 is given. This chain's CDR3 is CSARQGTPGSCFF. The gene calls are TRBV20-1 and TRBJ2-2. The germline CDR1 and CDR2 sequences are DFQATT and SNEGSKA (reference sequence). The CDR3 region is 13 residues in length, termini included.

This chain links TRBV6-1 with TRBJ1-1; 7 positions match TRBD1. The junction had 7 bases not matched to a gene; V was cut back by 1 base and J by 2 bases. The CDR3 is 16 amino acids. Germline CDR1 and CDR2: MNHNS and SASEGT. The CDR3 spells CASSEVPGTVNTEAFF. The CDR3 region has the DNA TGTGCCAGCAGTGAAGTACCCGGGACAGTAAACACTGAAGCTTTCTTT.

The V and J genes are TRBV20-1 and TRBJ2-5; D gene unclear. CDR3 length equals 16 residues. Germline loops: CDR1 DFQATT, CDR2 SNEGSKA (reference sequence). The V and J ends lost 1 base and 3 bases respectively, with 18 bases between them. The DNA for the CDR3 is TGCAGTGCTAGAGTGTTTGATCCTCCTGGGGAAGAGACCCAGTACTTC. The encoded protein is CSARVFDPPGEETQYF.

Of note for this clonotype: At one of its ends the junction is not consistent with the germline gene, which may arise from a read error. The chain combines TRBV6-2 or TRBV6-3 with TRBJ2-5, with unresolved D. Germline assignment: CDR1 MNHEY and CDR2 SVGEGT. CDR3 length equals 14 residues. The CDR3, as DNA: TGTGCCAGCAGTTACGGCTATTACCAAGAGACACAGTACTTC. Residues: CASSYGYYQETQYF.

This clonotype was recorded a few times. One base away lies a much larger clone, so this may be a sequencing read error. The chain uses TRBV14 and TRBJ1-2, with D unresolved. This CDR3 spans 15 amino acids. CDR1 and CDR2 from the germline V gene are SGHDN and FVKESK. Here the CDR3 reads CASGQERTANYGYTF. CDR3 nucleotides: TGTGCCAGCGGCCAAGAGCGGACCGCTAACTATGGCTACACCTTC.